A selection of T cell receptor beta chains follows, all from one sample in a study of OX40 agonist ivuxolimab in advanced cancers. TCRdb's table, derived via immunoSEQ multiplex PCR, lists solely in-frame clones and lacks some. The table has around 31,000 clones, about four fifths seen once. This material consisted of CD4+ or CD8+ T cells sorted from blood, taken in a trial of the OX40 agonist ivuxolimab. These TCRs come from an adult with an advanced solid tumor such as melanoma, head and neck, liver or kidney cancer. Each CDR3 is given with its conserved first and last residue. D genes are given only for firm matches. Where a row states a size, it is once, few, many or the class of an expanded clone; other rows omit it.

d_gene	v_gene	abundance	j_gene	CDR3nt	CDR3aa
NA	TRBV28	NA	TRBJ2-7	TGTGCCAGCAGTTTCAGCGCCTACGAGCAGTACTTC	CASSFSAYEQYF
NA	TRBV6-1	NA	TRBJ1-1	TGTGCCAGCAGTTCCTACAGGGAAGGCACTGAAGCTTTCTTT	CASSSYREGTEAFF
NA	TRBV11-3	NA	TRBJ2-7	TGTGCCAGCAGCCAGGGGCCGTCCTACGAGCAGTACTTC	CASSQGPSYEQYF
NA	TRBV28	once	TRBJ1-3	TGTGCCAGCAGGATGCCAGGGGTAGGCGGAAACACCATATATTTT	CASRMPGVGGNTIYF
NA	TRBV7-6	few	TRBJ1-4	TGTGCCAGCAGCTTTCGAGCTAATGAAAAACTGTTTTTT	CASSFRANEKLFF
TRBD2	TRBV4-1	NA	TRBJ2-5	TGCGCCAGCAGCCAAGGACCGGGGGGGCCGGTAGAGACCCAGTACTTC	CASSQGPGGPVETQYF
NA	TRBV4-2	NA	TRBJ2-7	TGTGCCAGCAGCCCTATCGACAGAAACTACGAGCAGTACTTC	CASSPIDRNYEQYF
TRBD1	TRBV5-4	NA	TRBJ2-5	TGTGCCAGCAGCTTGGGGGGCAGGGGGCAAGAGACCCAGTACTTC	CASSLGGRGQETQYF
TRBD1	TRBV6-5	NA	TRBJ1-5	TGTGCCAGCAGCGGGACAGGGTATCAGCCCCAGCATTTT	CASSGTGYQPQHF
NA	TRBV7-6	few	TRBJ2-5	TGTGCCAGCAGCTCCGTCAGCCCTAGGGAGAGAGGCGAGACCCAGTACTTC	CASSSVSPRERGETQYF
TRBD2	TRBV6-5	NA	TRBJ2-5	TGTGCCAGCAGCCCCCCGGGACTACCTCCTTCCCAGTACTTC	CASSPPGLPPSQYF
NA	TRBV29-1	NA	TRBJ2-3	TGCAGCGTTGTACCGCGGGACAAAGTGGGGGCCAATACGCAGTATTTT	CSVVPRDKVGANTQYF
NA	TRBV5-1	NA	TRBJ1-2	TGCGCCAGCAGCTCAAACAGGGTTGGCTACACCTTC	CASSSNRVGYTF
NA	TRBV7-8	NA	TRBJ1-6	TGTGCCAGCAGCTTAGAGAGGGATTCACCCCTCCACTTT	CASSLERDSPLHF
TRBD1	TRBV6-4	once	TRBJ1-1	TGTGCCAGCAGTGGACAGGGGAACATGAACACTGAAGCTTTCTTT	CASSGQGNMNTEAFF
NA	TRBV9	NA	TRBJ2-6	TGTGCCAGCAGCGTAGATGTGGGGGCCAACGTCCTGACTTTC	CASSVDVGANVLTF
TRBD1	TRBV18	once	TRBJ2-4	TGTGCCAGCTCACCTAAGGGACAGAGTTGGGGGAGTATAAACATTCAGTACTTC	CASSPKGQSWGSINIQYF
TRBD2	TRBV14	NA	TRBJ2-1	TGTGCCAGCAGCCAAGTTTCGACTAGCTGGTACAATGAGCAGTTCTTC	CASSQVSTSWYNEQFF
TRBD2	TRBV9	NA	TRBJ2-1	TGTGCCAGCAGCCCGGGACTAGCGGGAGGTGAGCAGTTCTTC	CASSPGLAGGEQFF
TRBD2	TRBV6-1	NA	TRBJ2-1	TGTGCCAGCAGTGACGGGACTAGCGGGAGAAGGAGCTCCTACAATGAGCAGTTCTTC	CASSDGTSGRRSSYNEQFF
NA	TRBV28	NA	TRBJ1-2	TGTGCCAGCAGTTTCCCCCTAGGGGGCTACACCTTC	CASSFPLGGYTF
TRBD2	TRBV9	NA	TRBJ2-4	TGTGCCAGCAGCCCCTTCGCGGGGGGGAAAAACATTCAGTACTTC	CASSPFAGGKNIQYF
TRBD1	TRBV6-5	few	TRBJ2-5	TGTGCCAGCAGGGGGGACAGAGAAGAGACCCAGTACTTC	CASRGDREETQYF